This T cell receptor (beta chain) appears in the sequencing data of a study of memory CD4+ T cells and cytomegalovirus serostatus (dated by TCRdb to about 2019). Some background on the complete study: The cohort comprised some 35 healthy Belgian adults, 9 CMV seropositive and some 24 CMV seronegative. The study sequenced CD4+ memory TCRbeta repertoires of a Belgian cohort with known cytomegalovirus serostatus to replicate a published TCR-based CMV serostatus classifier.

Study-level results and caveats: The results were interpreted as suggesting that the CMV-associated TCR signature is largely present in the CD4+ memory repertoire. The original-framework classifier achieved a median bootstrapped AUC of approximately 0.96 with a 95% CI of 0.76-1.00 on the Belgian cohort. Among the 150 or so previously reported CMV-associated TCRbeta sequences, approximately 67 showed up in the CD4+ memory repertoires, with each one found in between one and five individuals. For predicting CMV serostatus, the median bootstrapped AUC was 0.95 using the original framework and over 0.9 using a US-trained random forest. Unlike the original study, which covered naive and memory CD4+ and CD8+ populations, the Belgian study sequenced only CD4+CD45RO+ memory cells.

Single viable CD3+CD4+CD8-CD45RO+ cells were sorted as memory CD4+ T cells on a FACSAria II. CMV serostatus was determined using a Roche Elecsys assay that detects serum IgG against CMV pp150, pp28, p38 and p52. Following thawing, total CD4+ T cells were enriched through positive selection using CD4 magnetic microbeads. The samples came from a different study that was designed specifically to examine the CD4+ T cell memory repertoire. Peripheral blood mononuclear cells were isolated and cryopreserved following standard operating procedures; serum was stored at -80 °C. CD3-PerCP (BW264/56), CD4-APC (RPA-T4), CD45RO-PE (UCHT1) and CD8-Pacific Orange (3B5) antibodies were used for staining, and non-viable cells were excluded with Sytox blue. CDR1 and CDR2 (SGHTS, YDEGEE) derive from the germline V gene. The CDR3 contains 14 residues, cysteine and phenylalanine counted. CDR3 DNA only is kept here, 42 bases in frame from base 1. The V end loses 2 bases and the J end loses 4 bases, and a stretch of 11 bases separates them.

The Quick-DNA Microprep Kit was used to extract genomic DNA from the sorted cells. Amplification of TCRbeta DNA was done with the immunoSEQ hsTCRbeta kit, following the protocol from the manufacturer. TCRbeta libraries were sequenced on an Illumina MiSeq instrument. Per the original workflow: After out-of-frame sequences were removed, 2 million to 2.5 million distinct TCRbeta sequences remained, averaging around 61,000 per individual. Each individual was scored using the number of some 150 previously reported CMV-associated TCRbeta sequences that the individual carried and the total number of productive distinct TCRbeta sequences. A beta-binomial model was reimplemented in Python, and random forests from scikit-learn, run with default parameters, were trained on data from the US cohort. Classifier performance on the Belgian cohort was reported as the median AUC with percentile confidence intervals calculated over 10,000 bootstrap iterations. This is the immuneACCESS table as TCRdb keeps it, with only in-frame sequences that have V and J called. A part of the clones is gone; compared with another copy, unresolved V genes explain less than half, and the rest is unexplained. V and J calls and clone size are copied from that table; D and trimming were computed from the DNA. The sample includes just under 95,000 clones, with 80% observed a single time. The top ten hold approximately 4% of the sample.

Points on this clone: What this receptor recognizes is not known. No base quality values were provided; no much bigger clone lies one nucleotide off. This sample includes further DNA sequences coding for the same CDR3.

The chain uses TRBV5-8 and TRBJ2-3; the D gene is not confidently resolved. Specimen: memory CD4+ T cells from blood. This receptor was taken from an adult in good health and CMV-seropositive. CDR3 loop: CASSLRRPPDTQYF. The nucleotide sequence is given as TGTGCCAGCAGCTTAAGACGGCCGCCAGATACGCAGTATTTT.